This T cell receptor (beta chain) was retrieved from a study of shared clonotypes between healthy human individuals. Study conclusions and caveats: Lower generation probabilities were found for non-shared clonotypes than for those shared by all four donors. Estimated richness was generally greater in naive than memory subsets. The donor pool, a small one, limited the genetic and exposure-history diversity represented. Sharing across a few donors was seen in 4% to 6.5% of naive CD4 clonotypes.

As defined, naive CD8 cells were CD45RO-negative and positively selected for CCR7, with terminally differentiated effector memory CD45RA+ cells excluded. Germline V gives CDR1 SQVTM, CDR2 ANQGSEA. The CDR3 has 18 amino acids. J lost 0 bases, V lost 6 bases, and 16 bases had no gene match. Assay used: immunoSEQ multiplex PCR; TCRdb lists only in-frame clones, some missing. The data contain millions of clones, about 95% of them seen just once; the ten biggest clones take up 0.9% to 1.4%. A note on this clone: The target antigen is unknown.

V gene TRBV29-1 combines with J gene TRBJ2-1, with 8 bases that match TRBD2. The sequence was collected from a young man in good health. The sample was naive CD8+ T cells sorted from blood. DNA for the CDR3: TGCAGCGTGACCCGGACTAGCTTAAATTCCGGCTCCTACAATGAGCAGTTCTTC. It specifies CSVTRTSLNSGSYNEQFF.